Given below is one T cell receptor (beta chain) in context. Its antigen is undetermined. The data originate from a study of cytomegalovirus exposure and HLA in healthy donors. Sequenced by immunoSEQ multiplex PCR; TCRdb stores in-frame clones only, minus some. The sample holds about 190,000 clones, approximately 88% seen once. CDR3 length: 15 residues. Study results and limitations: Listed as cytomegalovirus-associated were over 150 TCR beta chains. In vitro experiments confirmed that a few CMV-associated chains were specific for CMV antigens.

J is TRBJ1-5 and V is TRBV21-1; whether TRBD1, the table's D call, matches the DNA was not checked. TRBV21-1 is an annotated pseudogene. This receptor was obtained from a man between 18 and 29 years old in good health and CMV-seropositive. Sequencing input: PBMCs. CDR3 sequence reads: CASSKEQYSNQPQHF. The DNA of the CDR3 is TGTGCCAGCAGCAAAGAACAGTATAGCAATCAGCCCCAGCATTTT.